Following are 23 T cell receptor beta chains from one sample sequenced in a study of blood T cell repertoires in COVID-19. This table comes from immunoSEQ multiplex PCR, and its TCRdb copy is limited to in-frame clones, with some not included. The table includes 15,000 to 20,000 clones, around 84% detected once. The material sequenced was peripheral blood. The receptors here all came from a human donor with active COVID-19. The donor label of this sample is uncertain.

The chain couples TRBV5-5 to TRBJ1-2; a weak D match, TRBD1 (6 bases). V lost 0 bases and J lost 6, with 15 bases in between. Germline values: CDR1 SGHKS, CDR2 YYEKEE (reference sequence). This CDR3 has 15 residues. CDR3 region: CASSLGGAQGNGYTF. CDR3 bases: TGTGCCAGCAGCTTGGGGGGCGCACAGGGTAATGGCTACACCTTC.

The chain uses TRBV5-4 and TRBJ2-4, with 9 positions matching TRBD1. Germline values: CDR1 SGHNT, CDR2 YYREEE (reference sequence). V dropped 0 bases and J dropped 7; count of bases not matched to a gene: 2. This CDR3 has 14 residues. The CDR3 reads CASSLGQGENIQYF. CDR3 in DNA: TGTGCCAGCAGCTTGGGACAGGGGGAGAACATTCAGTACTTC.

The chain links TRBV5-4 to TRBJ2-4, with D possibly being TRBD1 (5 bases). Trimming pared 3 bases from V and 0 bases from J, leaving 13 bases between. From germline, CDR1 is SGHNT and CDR2 YYREEE (reference sequence). The CDR3 runs to 16 residues. Here the CDR3 DNA reads TGTGCCAGCAGCTCCCGACAGTCTCTAGCCAAAAACATTCAGTACTTC. The encoded protein is CASSSRQSLAKNIQYF.

The rearrangement uses TRBV5-6 and TRBJ2-7; D is perhaps TRBD1 (6 bases). CDR3 size: 14 residues. Trimming left V 4 bases short and J 1 base short, with 12 bases between. Per the germline V gene, CDR1 is SGHDT and CDR2 is YYEEEE. The CDR3 DNA sequence: TGTGCCAGCAGCGCTCACAGGGTTTCCTACGAGCAGTACTTC. Translating it yields CASSAHRVSYEQYF.

The chain combines TRBV6-6 with TRBJ1-1; 7 nucleotides agree with TRBD1. V trimming: 0 bases; J trimming: 12 bases; junction bases outside the gene matches: 4. Germline CDR1 and CDR2: MNHNY and SVGAGI (reference sequence). This CDR3 spans 12 amino acids. The CDR3 is CASSYSETGPFF. The CDR3 region has the DNA TGTGCCAGCAGTTACTCGGAGACAGGGCCTTTCTTT.

The V and J genes are TRBV11-2 and TRBJ1-1, with no clear D. CDR3 length equals 13 residues. Germline V gene lookup returns CDR1 SGHAT and CDR2 FQNNGV. V lost 5 bases, J lost 3 bases, and 10 bases lay in between. CDR3 region: CASSLVFDTEAFF. CDR3 nucleotides: TGTGCCAGCAGCCTTGTTTTCGACACTGAAGCTTTCTTT.

This rearrangement joins TRBV18 to TRBJ2-7, with TRBD2 matching over 9 bases. The V segment lost 2 bases and the J segment 2 bases; nucleotides outside the gene matches: 16. The CDR3 has 19 residues. Germline-derived CDR1 and CDR2 are KGHSH and LQKENI. The CDR3, as DNA: TGTGCCAGCTCACCAAGGGGGGGTAGCGGGGGATCGAGCCCCTACGAGCAGTACTTC. Translated, it gives CASSPRGGSGGSSPYEQYF.

The CDR3 sequence: CASSHPPGDTQYF. In nucleotides, the CDR3 is TGTGCCAGCAGCCACCCACCGGGAGATACGCAGTATTTT. V and J are TRBV6-6 and TRBJ2-3; D ambiguous. V lost 6 bases to trimming and J lost 5 bases, with 12 bases between them. CDR1 is MNHNY and CDR2 is SVGAGI in the germline V gene (reference sequence). This CDR3 has 13 residues.

The chain has TRBV6-6 and TRBJ2-5; 8 bases align to TRBD2. CDR3 length: 15 amino acids. The V gene's germline CDR1 is MNHNY and CDR2 SVGAGI (reference sequence). J was trimmed by 2 bases and V by 6 bases; bases with no gene match: 8. This chain's CDR3 is CASRRGSGVQETQYF. DNA of the CDR3: TGTGCCAGCAGAAGGGGTAGCGGGGTACAAGAGACCCAGTACTTC.

The chain couples TRBV3-1 (or the pseudogene TRBV3-2) to TRBJ1-6; TRBD1 agrees at 8 bases. The CDR3 consists of 20 residues. Germline V gives CDR1 LGHDT, CDR2 YNNKEL (reference sequence). V gave up 1 base and J gave up 4 bases; unmatched junction bases: 15. DNA of the CDR3: TGTGCCAGCAGCCAAGGGAGAGGGGCAGGGGGCCGTGTATATAATTCACCCCTCCACTTT. It yields the protein CASSQGRGAGGRVYNSPLHF.

The gene calls are TRBV7-3 and TRBJ1-1; 10 bases align to TRBD1. The germline V gene encodes CDR1 SGHTA and CDR2 FQGTGA. The length of the CDR3 is 14 residues. The J segment lost 8 bases and the V segment lost 5 bases, leaving 8 bases of the junction unmatched. The CDR3 loop is CASSPGTGASEAFF. The CDR3 region has the DNA TGTGCCAGCAGCCCGGGGACAGGGGCATCCGAAGCTTTCTTT.

This sequence joins TRBV5-5 and TRBJ2-1; TRBD2 matches at 11 bases. V lost 9 bases, J lost 9 bases, and 14 bases stayed unmatched. CDR3 length equals 15 residues. CDR1 is SGHKS and CDR2 is YYEKEE in the germline V gene (reference sequence). The CDR3 protein is CATQYTSGGNIEQFF. The CDR3 DNA follows: TGTGCCACCCAATATACTAGCGGGGGTAATATTGAGCAGTTCTTC.

This clone was recorded a few times. The V and J genes are TRBV5-4 and TRBJ1-1; D call uncertain. The CDR3 totals 17 residues. Per the germline V gene, CDR1 is SGHNT and CDR2 is YYREEE (reference sequence). The V gene lost 1 base and the J gene lost 2 bases, with 18 bases spanning the gap. In DNA, the CDR3 is TGTGCCAGCAGCTTGCTTCTTGGGCGTAGTCGTAACACTGAAGCTTTCTTT. The encoded protein is CASSLLLGRSRNTEAFF.

The chain is built from TRBV13 and TRBJ2-4; 7 bases are a match to TRBD1. In germline, CDR1 is PRHDT, CDR2 FYEKMQ (reference sequence). V dropped 5 bases and J dropped 3; count of bases not matched to a gene: 13. CDR3 length: 17 residues. CDR3 DNA sequence: TGTGCCAGCAGCCAATTACAGACAGGGAATAACAAAAACATTCAGTACTTC. It codes for CASSQLQTGNNKNIQYF.

V is TRBV15 and J is TRBJ1-5, with D possibly matching TRBD1 (6 bases). The V gene's germline CDR1 is LNHNV and CDR2 YYDKDF (reference sequence). V dropped 5 bases and J dropped 4 bases, with 18 bases sitting between them. CDR3 length: 16 residues. CDR3 DNA sequence: TGTGCCACCAGCGGAGGGGACACCGGCCCAAATCAGCCCCAGCATTTT. Residues: CATSGGDTGPNQPQHF.

The rearrangement uses TRBV5-1 and TRBJ1-3; TRBD1 matches at 7 bases. The CDR3 runs 14 residues. Trimming removed 0 bases from V and 4 bases from J; junction bases left unmatched: 1. Germline V gives CDR1 SGHRS, CDR2 YFSETQ. CDR3 DNA sequence: TGCGCCAGCAGCTTGGGACAGGGAGGAAACACCATATATTTT. It yields the protein CASSLGQGGNTIYF.

The chain is built from TRBV4-1 and TRBJ1-2, with TRBD1 matching over 8 bases. This CDR3 has 15 residues. CDR1 and CDR2 from the germline V gene are MGHRA and YSYEKL. The V segment lost 3 bases and the J segment 5 bases; nucleotides outside the gene matches: 8. The CDR3 sequence is CASSQMTGVKYGYTF. The DNA for the CDR3 is TGCGCCAGCAGCCAGATGACAGGGGTCAAGTATGGCTACACCTTC.

There are a few counts of this clone. The chain recombines TRBV6-5 with TRBJ1-2; 7 bases match TRBD1. This CDR3 comprises 15 residues. Unmatched junction bases numbered 8, after V lost 2 bases and J lost 5 bases. Germline V gene sequence: CDR1 MNHEY, CDR2 SVGAGI. CDR3 bases: TGTGCCAGCAGTTACGCATCCGGGACAGAATATGGCTACACCTTC. This codes for CASSYASGTEYGYTF.

V is TRBV13 and J is TRBJ2-4; 7 nucleotides align to TRBD1. Germline CDR1 reads PRHDT; CDR2 reads FYEKMQ (reference sequence). This CDR3 has 15 residues. The ends lost 7 bases at V and 0 bases at J; junction bases unmatched: 6. This chain's CDR3 is CASTPGQLAKNIQYF. In DNA form, the CDR3 reads TGTGCCAGCACACCGGGACAGCTAGCCAAAAACATTCAGTACTTC.

With respect to this clone: The sample has other DNA sequences that encode this CDR3 too. The chain employs TRBV20-1 and TRBJ2-7, with D possibly being TRBD1 (6 bases). The CDR3 has 11 amino acids. V lost 5 bases and J lost 5, with 10 bases in between. CDR1 and CDR2 from the germline V gene are DFQATT and SNEGSKA (reference sequence). CDR3 coding DNA: TGCAGTGCTGGGCAGGGGAACGAGCAGTACTTC. This gives the protein CSAGQGNEQYF.

In this sample, this clone turned up a few times. CDR3 loop: CASSVPQGVVGRGAQYF. CDR3 nucleotide sequence: TGTGCCAGCAGCGTACCGCAGGGCGTGGTGGGACGGGGGGCGCAGTACTTC. The chain recombines TRBV9 with TRBJ2-7; D might be TRBD2 (7 bases). From germline, CDR1 is SGDLS and CDR2 YYNGEE. The length of the CDR3 is 17 residues. V lost 1 base and J lost 9, with 26 bases in between.

The CDR3, as DNA: TGTGCCAGCTCATTCCAGGGGGCGCTAGGCTACACCTTC. This gives the protein CASSFQGALGYTF. The chain recombines TRBV25-1 with TRBJ1-2, with 8 bases aligning to TRBD1. The CDR3 loop spans 13 amino acids. The junction had 10 bases not matched to a gene; V was cut back by 8 bases and J by 8 bases. Germline V lookup: CDR1 MGHDK, CDR2 SYGVNS.

V is TRBV7-2 and J is TRBJ1-2; D perhaps matches TRBD1 (5 bases). In germline, CDR1 is SGHTA, CDR2 FQGNSA. CDR3 length: 15 residues. Deletions cut 2 bases from V and 0 bases from J, with 10 bases between. This CDR3 is CASSLQGQANYGYTF. The CDR3 region has the DNA TGTGCCAGCAGCTTACAGGGTCAAGCTAACTATGGCTACACCTTC.